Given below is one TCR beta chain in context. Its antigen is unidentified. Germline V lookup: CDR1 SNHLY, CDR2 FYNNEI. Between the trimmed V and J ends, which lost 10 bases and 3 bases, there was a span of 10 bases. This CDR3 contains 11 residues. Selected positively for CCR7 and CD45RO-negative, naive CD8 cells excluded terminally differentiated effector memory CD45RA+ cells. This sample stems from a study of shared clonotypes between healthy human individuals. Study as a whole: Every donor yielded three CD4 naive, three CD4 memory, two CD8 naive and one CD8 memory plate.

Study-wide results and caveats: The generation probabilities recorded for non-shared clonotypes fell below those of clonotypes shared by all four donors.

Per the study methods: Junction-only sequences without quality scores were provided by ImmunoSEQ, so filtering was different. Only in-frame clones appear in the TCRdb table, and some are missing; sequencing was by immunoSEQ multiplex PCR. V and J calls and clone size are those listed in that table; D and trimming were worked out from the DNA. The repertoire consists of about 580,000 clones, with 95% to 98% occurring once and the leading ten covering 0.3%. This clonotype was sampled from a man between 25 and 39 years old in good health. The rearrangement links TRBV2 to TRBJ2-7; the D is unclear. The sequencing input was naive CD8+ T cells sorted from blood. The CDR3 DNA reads TGTGCCACCTCCTCCTTCTACGAGCAGTACTTC. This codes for CATSSFYEQYF. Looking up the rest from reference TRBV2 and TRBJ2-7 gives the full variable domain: EPEVTQTPSHQVTQMGQEVILRCVPISNHLYFYWYRQILGQKVEFLVSFYNNEISEKSEIFDDQFSVERPDGSNFTLKIRSTKLEDSAMYFCATSSFYEQYFGPGTRLTVT.